What follows describes a single TCR beta chain. Its cognate antigen is unknown. This specimen comes from a study of CD8 T cells in Susac syndrome. FACS was used to enrich TEMRA cells, whereas the CD8+ and CD4+ T cells were obtained by negative isolation. Notes on the study in general: The study's TCR sequencing and HLA analysis covered a relatively small number of individuals, and the study acknowledged this.

The CDR3 runs 14 residues. CDR1 DFQATT and CDR2 SNEGSKA come from the germline V gene (reference sequence). With 3 bases removed from V and 1 base from J, the gap between germline ends came to 11 bases. cDNA came from approximately 0.5 to 1 ug RNA primed by random hexamers. TCRdb reanalysed the immunoSEQ multiplex PCR reads using MiXCR and keeps one entry per CDR3 protein. The sample carries about 200,000 distinct CDR3 sequences, more than 85% recorded once. This chain uses TRBV20-1 with TRBJ2-3; D is ambiguous. The sequence derives from a human donor with multiple sclerosis. The sequencing input was CD4+ T cells from PBMCs. In DNA, the CDR3 is TGCAGTGCTAGGAGGCCCACTGGCACAGATACGCAGTATTTT. It is translated as CSARRPTGTDTQYF.